Given below is one T cell receptor beta chain in context. Its target is not known. The PCR used 60 Vbeta and 13 Jbeta primers. The assay was immunoSEQ multiplex PCR, and TCRdb's table has in-frame clones only and misses some. This sample contains 150,000 or so clones. This specimen belongs to a study of cytomegalovirus exposure and HLA in healthy donors. Regarding the study as a whole: Among TCR beta chains, those listed as cytomegalovirus-associated numbered 164.

CDR1 is SGHAT, CDR2 FQNNGV, per germline. V trimming: 4 bases; J trimming: 0 bases; junction bases outside the gene matches: 6. The CDR3 totals 17 residues. The sequencing sample was made of PBMCs. This TCR came from a man between 18 and 29 years old in good health and CMV-seronegative. The chain is built from TRBV11-2 and TRBJ2-2; 9 nucleotides align to TRBD2. CDR3 DNA sequence: TGTGCCAGCAGCTCAACCCGCGGGGGGGCGAACACCGGGGAGCTGTTTTTT. Its translation is CASSSTRGGANTGELFF.